The clone carrying this TCR beta chain was found many times. Its matching antigen is unknown. MiXCR was run by TCRdb on the reads, yielding one entry per CDR3 protein. The sample holds around 270,000 distinct CDR3 sequences, approximately 9% seen once. This entry is derived from a study of T cell repertoires in cytomegalovirus infection. Points from the study as a whole: Summed frequency of public TCR beta families distinguished CMV carriers with the relevant HLA.

Between the trimmed V and J ends, which lost 5 bases and 2 bases, there was a span of 18 bases. This CDR3 spans 16 amino acids. Germline assignment: CDR1 SGHTA and CDR2 FQGNSA. This TCR came from a human donor in good health (CMV status not recorded). Some clones in this sample may be carry-over from other donors' samples. The chain couples TRBV7-2 to TRBJ1-1; D gene uncertain. Material: PBMCs. Here the CDR3 DNA reads TGTGCCAGCAGCCCGCGTCGTGACCTCACCAACACTGAAGCTTTCTTT. As protein: CASSPRRDLTNTEAFF.